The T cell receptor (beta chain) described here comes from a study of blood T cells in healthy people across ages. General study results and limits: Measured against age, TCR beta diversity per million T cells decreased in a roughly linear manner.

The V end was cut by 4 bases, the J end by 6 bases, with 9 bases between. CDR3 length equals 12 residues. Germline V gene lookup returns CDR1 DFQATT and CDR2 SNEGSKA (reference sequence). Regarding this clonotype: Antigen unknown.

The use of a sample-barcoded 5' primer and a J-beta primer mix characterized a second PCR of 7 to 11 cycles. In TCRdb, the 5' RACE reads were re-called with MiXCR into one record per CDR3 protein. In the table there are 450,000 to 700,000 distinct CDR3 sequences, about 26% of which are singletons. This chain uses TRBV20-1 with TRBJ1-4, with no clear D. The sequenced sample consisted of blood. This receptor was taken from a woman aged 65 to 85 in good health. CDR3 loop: CSATRVDEKLFF. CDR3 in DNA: TGCAGTGCTACTAGGGTTGATGAAAAACTGTTTTTT.